A single sample gave rise to the 30 T cell receptor beta chains below, sequenced in a study of technical replicates of blood from a handful of donors (dated by TCRdb to about 2017). The library was built by means of the immunoSEQ multiplex PCR assay. Not all clones reach the TCRdb copy of this immuneACCESS table, which keeps in-frame sequences only. Checked studies attribute under half of the gap to unresolved V genes and leave the rest unexplained. In all, the sample holds about 16,000 clones, and around nine tenths of those were seen once. The ten largest clones take up more than 9% of the sample. Sequencing was performed on PBMCs. These receptors all stem from a human donor in good health.

The rearrangement joins TRBV7-9 to TRBJ2-7, with TRBD1 as a possible D gene (7 bases). V gave up 5 bases and J gave up 6 bases, with 11 bases separating them. Germline CDR1 SEHNR, CDR2 FQNEAQ (reference sequence). The CDR3 runs to 12 residues. The CDR3 region is CASSTQGGEQYF. As DNA, the CDR3 is TGTGCCAGCAGCACTCAGGGGGGCGAGCAGTACTTC.

The V and J genes are TRBV5-1 and TRBJ1-1; D remains unclear. Looked up from germline, CDR1 is SGHRS and CDR2 is YFSETQ. Trimming removed 2 bases at V and 2 bases at J, with 7 bases between. The CDR3 totals 13 residues. The CDR3 DNA reads TGCGCCAGCAGCTTATGGCAAAACACTGAAGCTTTCTTT. Translated: CASSLWQNTEAFF.

V usage is TRBV28 and J usage is TRBJ1-1, with TRBD1 matching 9 bases. The CDR3 spans 17 residues. Germline V lookup: CDR1 MDHEN, CDR2 SYDVKM. V lost 6 bases and J lost 2; bases outside the gene matches: 13. CDR3 bases: TGTGCCAGCAGATCTTTCTCTACAGGGGGCGGAAACACTGAAGCTTTCTTT. Translating gives CASRSFSTGGGNTEAFF. Full variable domain (remainder filled in from reference TRBV28 and TRBJ1-1): DVKVTQSSRYLVKRTGEKVFLECVQDMDHENMFWYRQDPGLGLRLIYFSYDVKMKEKGDIPEGYSVSREKKERFSLILESASTNQTSMYLCASRSFSTGGGNTEAFFGQGTRLTVV.

This chain links TRBV19 with TRBJ2-7; 9 nucleotides align to TRBD1. The CDR3 covers 15 residues. CDR1 LNHDA and CDR2 SQIVND come from the germline V gene (reference sequence). The V gene end was trimmed by 8 bases and the J gene end by 0 bases; junction bases not matched to a gene: 8. The CDR3 nucleotides are TGTGCCAGTGGACAGGGGCATAGCGGCTCCTACGAGCAGTACTTC. It specifies CASGQGHSGSYEQYF.

The genes are TRBV2 and TRBJ2-1; TRBD2 matches 13 bases. V lost 7 bases, J lost 10 bases, and 10 bases stayed unmatched. The germline V gene has CDR1 SNHLY and CDR2 FYNNEI. There are 15 residues in the CDR3. The CDR3 region has the DNA TGTGCCAGCACCTTGGGACTAGCGGGACTTAGCGAGCAGTTCTTC. This codes for CASTLGLAGLSEQFF.

Here the CDR3 DNA reads TGTGCCAGCAGTTTCGGGACAGGGGGCTTCTATGGCTACACCTTC. Translation gives CASSFGTGGFYGYTF. The chain carries TRBV2 and TRBJ1-2; TRBD1 matches 12 bases. Germline CDR1 SNHLY, CDR2 FYNNEI. J lost 4 bases, V lost 5 bases, and 5 bases had no gene match. The CDR3 is 15 amino acids. Filled out from reference TRBV2 and TRBJ1-2, the complete variable domain reads EPEVTQTPSHQVTQMGQEVILRCVPISNHLYFYWYRQILGQKVEFLVSFYNNEISEKSEIFDDQFSVERPDGSNFTLKIRSTKLEDSAMYFCASSFGTGGFYGYTFGSGTRLTVV.

The chain recombines TRBV6-1 with TRBJ2-7; 9 positions agree with TRBD1. Germline V gene lookup returns CDR1 MNHNS and CDR2 SASEGT. The CDR3 loop spans 15 amino acids. J was trimmed by 3 bases and V by 3 bases; bases with no gene match: 6. Here the CDR3 reads CASSELETGGYEQYF. The CDR3 DNA reads TGTGCCAGCAGTGAGTTAGAGACAGGGGGCTACGAGCAGTACTTC.

This clone showed up just once. This rearrangement joins TRBV10-3 to TRBJ2-7, with TRBD2 as a possible D gene (6 bases). Germline lookup yields CDR1 ENHRY and CDR2 SYGVKD. The CDR3 consists of 14 residues. The ends were cut back, 8 bases at V and 6 bases at J, with 20 bases in the middle. The CDR3 reads CAIGPGTQRGEQYF. As DNA, the CDR3 is TGTGCCATCGGACCCGGGACTCAGCGCGGCGAGCAGTACTTC.

V and J are TRBV28 and TRBJ1-5, with D possibly being TRBD1 (5 bases). V was shortened by 6 bases and J by 6 bases, with 9 bases between the two germline ends. The CDR3 covers 12 residues. CDR1 is MDHEN and CDR2 is SYDVKM in the germline V gene. CDR3 bases: TGTGCCAGCAGCCCGCAGGGTCAGCCCCAGCATTTT. Translating gives CASSPQGQPQHF.

The chain carries TRBV19 and TRBJ2-7; TRBD1 might be the D (5 bases). CDR3 length: 15 residues. Trimming cost V 10 bases and J 1 base, with 20 bases left between them. Germline-derived CDR1 and CDR2 are LNHDA and SQIVND (reference sequence). CDR3 DNA sequence: TGTGCCACCCAAACAGGAGACGTAGGATCCTACGAGCAGTACTTC. It yields the protein CATQTGDVGSYEQYF.

V is TRBV5-5 and J is TRBJ2-7, with 14 bases matching TRBD2. V lost 4 bases to trimming and J lost 1 base; unmatched junction nucleotides: 10. The CDR3 is 18 amino acids. Germline CDR1 reads SGHKS; CDR2 reads YYEKEE (reference sequence). CDR3 DNA: TGTGCCAGCAGCCAGATCCGACTAGCGGGAGGGTTGTCCTACGAGCAGTACTTC. Its translation is CASSQIRLAGGLSYEQYF.

The chain couples TRBV6-6 to TRBJ1-4, with D maybe TRBD1 (6 bases). Germline lookup yields CDR1 MNHNY and CDR2 SVGAGI (reference sequence). V dropped 6 bases and J dropped 7 bases, with 12 bases sitting between them. The CDR3 is made up of 13 amino acids. For the CDR3, the DNA is TGTGCCAGCAGGGCAGGGGAGGGTGAAAAACTGTTTTTT. Protein: CASRAGEGEKLFF.

V and J are TRBV6-5 and TRBJ2-7; D is ambiguous. Germline-derived CDR1 and CDR2 are MNHEY and SVGAGI. There are 15 residues in the CDR3. The V end lost 1 base, the J end lost 3 bases, and 13 bases lay between the germline ends. This CDR3 reads CASSYFRFSFYEQYF. CDR3 sequence (DNA): TGTGCCAGCAGTTACTTCAGATTTTCGTTCTACGAGCAGTACTTC.

The rearrangement uses TRBV30 and TRBJ2-1; D perhaps matches TRBD1 (6 bases). CDR1 and CDR2 (germline): GTSNPN, SVGIG (reference sequence). CDR3 length equals 16 residues. The V and J ends lost 0 bases and 4 bases respectively, with 16 bases between them. CDR3 region: CAWSVRDGRGYNEQFF. CDR3 bases: TGTGCCTGGAGTGTACGAGACGGAAGGGGGTACAATGAGCAGTTCTTC.

Only one count was recorded for this clone. The chain employs TRBV5-1 and TRBJ2-5; 7 bases fit TRBD1. This CDR3 region has 16 residues. From germline, CDR1 is SGHRS and CDR2 YFSETQ. The V gene end was trimmed by 0 bases and the J gene end by 0 bases; junction bases not matched to a gene: 5. In DNA form, the CDR3 reads TGCGCCAGCAGCTTGGATGGCAGGGGGTACCAAGAGACCCAGTACTTC. This encodes CASSLDGRGYQETQYF. Looking up the rest from reference TRBV5-1 and TRBJ2-5 gives the full variable domain: KAGVTQTPRYLIKTRGQQVTLSCSPISGHRSVSWYQQTPGQGLQFLFEYFSETQRNKGNFPGRFSGRQFSNSRSEMNVSTLELGDSALYLCASSLDGRGYQETQYFGPGTRLLVL.

The gene calls are TRBV6-6 and TRBJ2-1; D gene ambiguous. Per the germline V gene, CDR1 is MNHNY and CDR2 is SVGAGI (reference sequence). The CDR3 runs 13 residues. V shed 5 bases and J shed 9 bases, with 14 bases lying between them. This chain's CDR3 is CASSLTTLGEQFF. DNA of the CDR3: TGTGCCAGCAGTCTGACAACCCTGGGTGAGCAGTTCTTC.

The rearrangement links TRBV28 to TRBJ1-1; 10 positions agree with TRBD1. Germline trimming cut 3 bases from V and 6 bases from J; bases unmatched to any gene: 4. Germline values: CDR1 MDHEN, CDR2 SYDVKM. The CDR3 length is 14 residues. The CDR3 DNA reads TGTGCCAGCAGTTTGGACAGGGGGTACCCTGAAGCTTTCTTT. The encoded protein is CASSLDRGYPEAFF.

The V call is TRBV5-1, the J call TRBJ1-2; D gene uncertain. Germline values: CDR1 SGHRS, CDR2 YFSETQ. V was pared by 3 bases and J by 8 bases, with 17 bases between. There are 14 residues in the CDR3. Here the CDR3 DNA reads TGCGCCAGCAGCTACAACCCAAACCTCGGGGGCTACACCTTC. Its translation is CASSYNPNLGGYTF.

This chain links TRBV6-5 with TRBJ1-2; possibly TRBD1 for D (5 bases). V lost 5 bases and J 2 bases, leaving 9 bases between the germline ends. CDR1 is MNHEY and CDR2 is SVGAGI in the germline V gene. The CDR3 runs to 13 residues. This chain's CDR3 is CASSTTENYGYTF. The CDR3 nucleotides are TGTGCCAGCAGTACGACAGAGAACTATGGCTACACCTTC.

The chain employs TRBV4-1 and TRBJ2-3; the match to TRBD2 covers 8 bases. The CDR3 totals 17 residues. Per the germline V gene, CDR1 is MGHRA and CDR2 is YSYEKL. J lost 2 bases, V lost 4 bases, and 11 bases had no gene match. The CDR3, as DNA: TGCGCCAGCAGCCGAGGGCTCAGACTAGCGATCACAGATACGCAGTATTTT. Translated: CASSRGLRLAITDTQYF.

This clone was detected only a few times. The chain employs TRBV7-9 and TRBJ2-5, with TRBD1 matching 9 bases. Germline trimming cut 5 bases from V and 5 bases from J; bases unmatched to any gene: 12. CDR1 SEHNR and CDR2 FQNEAQ come from the germline V gene (reference sequence). The CDR3 totals 16 residues. The CDR3 here is CASSPQGAGGWETQYF. CDR3 bases: TGTGCCAGCAGCCCACAGGGGGCAGGTGGTTGGGAGACCCAGTACTTC.

The chain combines TRBV4-1 with TRBJ1-5, with D maybe TRBD1 (6 bases). Germline assignment: CDR1 MGHRA and CDR2 YSYEKL. V lost 1 base, J lost 3 bases, and 13 bases lay in between. The CDR3 is 16 amino acids. The CDR3 DNA sequence: TGCGCCAGCAGCCAAGGATGGGGGGGCCCCAATCAGCCCCAGCATTTT. Translating gives CASSQGWGGPNQPQHF.

The rearrangement joins TRBV19 to TRBJ1-5, with D perhaps matching TRBD1 (6 bases). This CDR3 spans 19 amino acids. Looked up from germline, CDR1 is LNHDA and CDR2 is SQIVND (reference sequence). Trimming cost V 5 bases and J 4 bases, with 27 bases left between them. CDR3 protein: CASSLAGYRLSRGNQPQHF. The CDR3 DNA sequence: TGTGCCAGTAGTCTCGCAGGGTACAGGTTGTCGAGGGGGAATCAGCCCCAGCATTTT.

The chain carries TRBV4-2 and TRBJ2-2; 9 bases agree with TRBD2. V was pared by 1 base and J by 7 bases, with 10 bases of the junction left unmatched. From germline, CDR1 is LGHNA and CDR2 YNFKEQ. The CDR3 contains 17 residues. The CDR3 region is CASSQVLAGYTGGELFF. The CDR3, as DNA: TGTGCCAGCAGCCAAGTCCTAGCGGGATATACTGGCGGGGAGCTGTTTTTT.

V gene TRBV10-2 combines with J gene TRBJ1-5, with D maybe TRBD1 (5 bases). The CDR3 extends over 13 amino acids. V was cut by 2 bases and J by 7 bases, with 9 bases left in between. From germline, CDR1 is WSHSY and CDR2 SAAADI. In DNA form, the CDR3 reads TGCGCCAGCAGTGAGGGTGGACACCAGCCCCAGCATTTT. Translation: CASSEGGHQPQHF.

This sequence joins TRBV6-5 and TRBJ2-2; 13 bases are a match to TRBD2. The CDR3 consists of 15 residues. Unmatched junction bases numbered 4, after V lost 5 bases and J lost 7 bases. Germline CDR1 reads MNHEY; CDR2 reads SVGAGI. CDR3 region: CASSMGTSGVGELFF. In nucleotides, the CDR3 is TGTGCCAGCAGTATGGGGACTAGCGGGGTCGGGGAGCTGTTTTTT.

V and J are TRBV7-6 and TRBJ1-5; D gene unclear. The CDR3 consists of 13 residues. V was pared by 2 bases and J by 3 bases, with 5 bases between. Germline V lookup: CDR1 SGHVS, CDR2 FNYEAQ. CDR3 loop: CASSLQDNQPQHF. The CDR3 coding sequence is TGTGCCAGCAGCTTACAGGACAATCAGCCCCAGCATTTT.

The chain links TRBV6-5 to TRBJ2-5; maybe TRBD1 (5 bases). TRBJ2-7 explains the end of the DNA better; the J call may be wrong. Germline assignment: CDR1 MNHEY and CDR2 SVGAGI. The CDR3 runs 15 residues. CDR3 in amino acids: CASSYFWGQDYEQYF. The CDR3 DNA is TGTGCCAGCAGTTACTTTTGGGGCCAGGATTACGAGCAGTACTTC.

This clone has just one count. Written as DNA, the CDR3 is TGTGCCAGTATGCGGGCGGGGACTGTCGGAGCTTTCTTT. Translating it yields CASMRAGTVGAFF. This chain connects TRBV19 to TRBJ1-1, with a possible D match to TRBD1 (5 bases). V dropped 7 bases and J dropped 10 bases, with 19 bases sitting between them. The CDR3 length is 13 residues. CDR1 is LNHDA and CDR2 is SQIVND in the germline V gene (reference sequence).

The chain recombines TRBV20-1 with TRBJ2-4, with 10 nucleotides matching TRBD2. Per the germline V gene, CDR1 is DFQATT and CDR2 is SNEGSKA (reference sequence). CDR3 length: 11 residues. This chain's CDR3 is CRAAGGNIQYF. The CDR3 DNA reads TGCAGAGCAGCGGGAGGGAACATTCAGTACTTC.